The T cell receptor (beta chain) under discussion was sequenced for a study of blood T cell repertoires in COVID-19. Sequencing was performed with immunoSEQ multiplex PCR; in TCRdb, only in-frame clones are kept and a portion is missing. The sample lists about 190,000 clones, less than 85% occurring once. CDR1 is MNHEY, CDR2 SMNVEV, per germline (reference sequence). The CDR3 consists of 14 residues. V lost 6 bases to trimming and J lost 3 bases; unmatched junction nucleotides: 4. Sequenced input: peripheral blood. The TCR was taken from a woman in her forties or fifties with acute or convalescent COVID-19. The rearrangement links TRBV27 to TRBJ2-1; 8 positions agree with TRBD2. The DNA for the CDR3 is TGTGCCAGCAGGCGCACTAGCGGCTACAATGAGCAGTTCTTC. It specifies CASRRTSGYNEQFF.